This is a list of T cell receptor beta chains from one sample in a study of cytomegalovirus exposure and HLA in healthy donors. Clones were sequenced by immunoSEQ multiplex PCR, and TCRdb holds only the in-frame ones, with some missing. The table includes roughly 300,000 clones, roughly 88% detected once. The sequencing input was PBMCs. The receptors here all came from a woman younger than 30 in good health and CMV-seronegative. CDR3s include the opening cysteine and the closing phenylalanine or tryptophan. A D gene is named only where the DNA matches it firmly. Clone size is given for some rows only: seen once, a few or many times, or a class if the clone is expanded.

J,size,V,D,DNA,CDR3
TRBJ2-1,NA,TRBV28,TRBD1,TGTGCCAGCAGTCTGACAGGGAGCTCCTACAATGAGCAGTTCTTC,CASSLTGSSYNEQFF
TRBJ2-7,NA,TRBV28,NA,TGTGCCAGCAGTTCCAGGGGTTACGAGCAGTACTTC,CASSSRGYEQYF
TRBJ2-7,NA,TRBV18,TRBD1,TGTGCCAGCTCACCAGGACAGGCGGCCGTCCTAAGCTCCTACGAGCAGTACTTC,CASSPGQAAVLSSYEQYF
TRBJ1-4,many,TRBV27,NA,TGTGCCAGCAGTCCTCCAAGACAGTATCTTAATGAAAAACTGTTTTTT,CASSPPRQYLNEKLFF
TRBJ2-2,NA,TRBV28,NA,TGTGCCAGCAGGCCTAGCCCTGGAGCGACCGGGGAGCTGTTTTTT,CASRPSPGATGELFF
TRBJ1-5,NA,TRBV6-6,NA,TGTGCCAGCAGTTACCGCCCAGGGGAAGGGGATCAGCCCCAGCATTTT,CASSYRPGEGDQPQHF
TRBJ2-6,NA,TRBV18,TRBD1,TGTGCCAGCTCACCACCCCGGACAGGGGAACGTTCTGGGGCCAACGTCCTGACTTTC,CASSPPRTGERSGANVLTF
TRBJ2-3,NA,TRBV7-8,TRBD1,TGTGCCAGCACCCCGGGGACAGGGCTAGCAGATACGCAGTATTTT,CASTPGTGLADTQYF
TRBJ2-7,NA,TRBV6-5,NA,TGTGCCAGCAGTGTGGCTAGCCGCTCCTACGAGCAGTACTTC,CASSVASRSYEQYF
TRBJ2-1,NA,TRBV5-1,TRBD2,TGCGCCAGCAGCCTGCTAGCGGGAGGGAGAAATGAGCAGTTCTTC,CASSLLAGGRNEQFF
TRBJ2-1,NA,TRBV11-1,NA,TGTGCCAGCAGCCCTAAACGTGACGGGAGTGAAAATGAGCAGTTCTTC,CASSPKRDGSENEQFF
TRBJ2-7,NA,TRBV28,NA,TGTGCCAGCAGCCCTACACGACAGCCCATGGTTTTC,CASSPTRQPMVF
TRBJ2-6,NA,TRBV7-8,TRBD1,TGTGCCAGCAGCCCCCGGGACAGGGGTTCTGGGGCCAACGTCCTGACTTTC,CASSPRDRGSGANVLTF
TRBJ1-5,NA,TRBV28,NA,TGTGCCAGCAGCGGTAATCAGCCCCAGCATTTT,CASSGNQPQHF
TRBJ1-2,few,TRBV5-5,NA,TGTGCCAGCAGCTTGAACGCAGGACTGCTAGGGGGCTACACCTTC,CASSLNAGLLGGYTF
TRBJ2-7,NA,TRBV9,TRBD2,TGTGCCAGCAGCGTCCAAGCGGGACTAGCGGGAGGGCGGTTTGACGAGCAGTACTTC,CASSVQAGLAGGRFDEQYF
TRBJ1-5,NA,TRBV6-4,NA,TGTGCCAGCAGTGATTCGATGCAGACAGGAAATCAGCCCCAGCATTTT,CASSDSMQTGNQPQHF
TRBJ2-1,NA,TRBV5-4,TRBD2,TGTGCCAGCAGCGAGAGAGGCGGGAGCTCCTACAATGAGCAGTTCTTC,CASSERGGSSYNEQFF
TRBJ2-3,NA,TRBV9,NA,TGTGCCAGCAGCGTAGGATTTAGCGGAGGCACAGATACGCAGTATTTT,CASSVGFSGGTDTQYF
TRBJ2-5,NA,TRBV28,TRBD2,TGTGCCAGCAGTGGGACTAGCGGGAGTGAGACCCAGTACTTC,CASSGTSGSETQYF
TRBJ2-3,NA,TRBV7-2,NA,TGTGCCAGCAGCCGGACTGTTAGCACAGATACGCAGTATTTT,CASSRTVSTDTQYF
TRBJ2-7,NA,TRBV21-1,NA,TGTGCCAGCAGCAAAGTGGCGGGAGGGCCCTCTGAGAACGAGCAGTACTTC,CASSKVAGGPSENEQYF
TRBJ2-5,NA,TRBV29-1,TRBD2,TGCAGCGCGTCCTCGGGGAGGGGGACCCAGTACTTC,CSASSGRGTQYF
TRBJ2-7,NA,TRBV19,NA,TGTGCCAGTAGTATAGTGGTCCAGGGTGCCGAGCAGTACTTC,CASSIVVQGAEQYF
TRBJ1-5,once,TRBV28,NA,TGTGCCAGCAGTTTAGGGGGAGGTGGCAATCAGCCCCAGCATTTT,CASSLGGGGNQPQHF